This TCR beta chain emerged from a study of T cell responses to AZD1222 COVID-19 vaccine. Overall study results and limits: Clonal diversity may have been underestimated in mostly white British donors. Vaccine-associated CD4 TCRs ranged over spike, dominating at 160-218 and 743-854. Receipt of two AZD1222 doses was followed by a rise in Spike-specific TCR breadth and depth.

TCRdb keeps only in-frame clones here, not all; method: immunoSEQ multiplex PCR. The sample lists about 93,000 clones, around 89% seen once, with roughly 2.4% in the top ten. CDR3 size: 14 residues. V lost 1 base to trimming and J lost 14 bases; unmatched junction nucleotides: 10. Germline CDR1 is LGHDT and CDR2 is YNNKEL (reference sequence). About this clone itself: Its cognate antigen is unknown.

The input for sequencing was peripheral blood, taken 28 days after the second AZD1222 dose. The V gene is TRBV3-1 (or the pseudogene TRBV3-2), the J gene TRBJ2-1; 8 bases line up with TRBD2. The receptor was isolated from an adult who received the AZD1222 COVID-19 vaccine. CDR3 in amino acids: CASSQGWGSGEEFF. CDR3 bases: TGTGCCAGCAGCCAAGGATGGGGTAGCGGGGAGGAGTTCTTC.